The 21 T cell receptor beta chains below come from one sample, sequenced in a study of ipilimumab plus nivolumab after autologous stem cell transplantation. Produced via immunoSEQ multiplex PCR; TCRdb's table is partial and in-frame only. Among 84,000 or so clones, about 83% were seen once, and the ten largest hold about 2.2%. Material: PBMCs, obtained in a trial of ipilimumab plus nivolumab as post-transplant consolidation. These receptors all come from a male donor with diffuse large B-cell lymphoma.

The J gene is TRBJ1-6, the V gene TRBV7-2; 8 nucleotides agree with TRBD1. J was trimmed by 8 bases and V by 4 bases; bases with no gene match: 7. The length of the CDR3 is 15 residues. Germline assignment: CDR1 SGHTA and CDR2 FQGNSA. As DNA, the CDR3 is TGTGCCAGCAGCTCTGACAGGGGATCCCATTCACCCCTCCACTTT. This encodes CASSSDRGSHSPLHF. Using reference TRBV7-2 and TRBJ1-6 for the parts outside the CDR3, the full variable domain is GAGVSQSPSNKVTEKGKDVELRCDPISGHTALYWYRQSLGQGLEFLIYFQGNSAPDKSGLPSDRFSAERTGGSVSTLTIQRTQQEDSAVYLCASSSDRGSHSPLHFGNGTRLTVT.

The chain carries TRBV11-2 and TRBJ1-2, with no clear D. The germline V gene encodes CDR1 SGHAT and CDR2 FQNNGV. The CDR3 has 14 residues. The V end was cut by 1 base, the J end by 10 bases, with 16 bases between. In nucleotides, the CDR3 is TGTGCCAGCAGCTTAGCTGAGGGCTGGAGAAACTACACCTTC. Protein product: CASSLAEGWRNYTF.

V and J are TRBV18 and TRBJ2-5, with TRBD2 as a possible D gene (5 bases). The CDR3 is 14 amino acids. Per germline, CDR1 KGHSH and CDR2 LQKENI. V was pared by 1 base and J by 1 base, with 7 bases between. CDR3 nucleotide sequence: TGTGCCAGCTCACCACTTGAGGGCCAAGAGACCCAGTACTTC. This sequence encodes CASSPLEGQETQYF.

The rearrangement joins TRBV18 to TRBJ1-5, with D possibly TRBD1 on 6 matching bases. V dropped 2 bases and J dropped 7 bases, with 15 bases sitting between them. Per germline, CDR1 KGHSH and CDR2 LQKENI. The CDR3 loop spans 15 amino acids. CDR3 loop: CASSPTQGNRQPQHF. The DNA for the CDR3 is TGTGCCAGCTCACCAACTCAGGGGAATCGACAGCCCCAGCATTTT. The variable domain in full, with the rest retrieved from reference TRBV18 and TRBJ1-5, is NAGVMQNPRHLVRRRGQEARLRCSPMKGHSHVYWYRQLPEEGLKFMVYLQKENIIDESGMPKERFSAEFPKEGPSILRIQQVVRGDSAAYFCASSPTQGNRQPQHFGDGTRLSIL.

The chain couples TRBV19 to TRBJ1-1; 7 bases fit TRBD1. Germline CDR1 LNHDA, CDR2 SQIVND (reference sequence). There are 15 residues in the CDR3. J lost 3 bases, V lost 10 bases, and 14 bases had no gene match. CDR3 sequence: CATSDTGESHTEAFF. Here the CDR3 DNA reads TGTGCCACTTCAGACACAGGGGAATCACACACTGAAGCTTTCTTT.

The CDR3 here is CASGGRTTDYNEQFF. The DNA of the CDR3 is TGTGCCAGCGGGGGCCGGACCACGGATTACAATGAGCAGTTCTTC. The chain employs TRBV18 and TRBJ2-1, with TRBD1 as a possible D gene (6 bases). Germline loops: CDR1 KGHSH, CDR2 LQKENI. V gave up 8 bases and J gave up 4 bases, with 18 bases separating them. CDR3 length: 15 residues. Full variable domain (outside the CDR3, taken from reference TRBV18 and TRBJ2-1): NAGVMQNPRHLVRRRGQEARLRCSPMKGHSHVYWYRQLPEEGLKFMVYLQKENIIDESGMPKERFSAEFPKEGPSILRIQQVVRGDSAAYFCASGGRTTDYNEQFFGPGTRLTVL.

The chain links TRBV6-5 to TRBJ2-5; 7 bases are a match to TRBD1. J gave up 3 bases and V 1 base, and 2 bases lay outside the gene matches. CDR1 MNHEY and CDR2 SVGAGI come from the germline V gene. The CDR3 has 14 residues. CDR3 DNA sequence: TGTGCCAGCAGTTACTTAGGACAGGAAGAGACCCAGTACTTC. Amino acid sequence: CASSYLGQEETQYF.

This clone appeared once. The rearrangement links TRBV6-6 to TRBJ2-7, with 7 nucleotides matching TRBD2. J lost 2 bases, V lost 5 bases, and 9 bases had no gene match. CDR1 is MNHNY and CDR2 is SVGAGI in the germline V gene (reference sequence). CDR3 size: 15 residues. CDR3 loop: CASSPGRGFTYEQYF. The CDR3 region has the DNA TGTGCCAGCAGTCCTGGGCGGGGGTTTACCTACGAGCAGTACTTC.

The chain recombines TRBV7-9 with TRBJ1-2; the match to TRBD1 covers 9 bases. CDR3 size: 16 residues. The germline gives CDR1 SEHNR, CDR2 FQNEAQ (reference sequence). V shed 1 base and J 6 bases; nucleotides not matched to a gene: 9. The DNA for the CDR3 is TGTGCCAGCAGCTTAGGTGGAACAGGGGGCAGGAATGGCTACACCTTC. Protein: CASSLGGTGGRNGYTF.

The chain joins TRBV25-1 to TRBJ1-2; D remains ambiguous. This CDR3 has 12 amino acids. The V gene lost 4 bases and the J gene lost 4 bases, with 7 bases spanning the gap. Per the germline V gene, CDR1 is MGHDK and CDR2 is SYGVNS. For the CDR3, the DNA is TGTGCCAGCAGTGGAACAGTCTATGGCTACACCTTC. It translates to CASSGTVYGYTF.

This clone was observed a few times. The chain is built from TRBV29-1 and TRBJ1-1, with a weak D call TRBD1 (5 bases). The CDR3 length is 11 residues. The V gene lost 8 bases and the J gene lost 4 bases, with 11 bases spanning the gap. The germline V gene encodes CDR1 SQVTM and CDR2 ANQGSEA. The CDR3 bases are TGCAGCTCAGGGAGGAGCACTGAAGCTTTCTTT. This encodes CSSGRSTEAFF.

V and J are TRBV5-1 and TRBJ1-5; D gene ambiguous. CDR1 is SGHRS and CDR2 is YFSETQ in the germline V gene. This CDR3 comprises 16 residues. With 5 bases removed from V and 2 bases from J, the gap between germline ends came to 17 bases. The CDR3 DNA reads TGCGCCAGCAGACCCGCTCCGGGAGAGGGCAATCAGCCCCAGCATTTT. The encoded protein is CASRPAPGEGNQPQHF.

J is TRBJ2-3 and V is TRBV5-1; D is ambiguous. V lost 0 bases, J lost 2 bases, and 4 bases lay in between. Germline-derived CDR1 and CDR2 are SGHRS and YFSETQ. The CDR3 totals 13 residues. The CDR3 is CASSLDNTDTQYF. CDR3 DNA: TGCGCCAGCAGCTTGGACAACACAGATACGCAGTATTTT.

This clone was observed a single time. This chain connects TRBV15 to TRBJ1-2; D gene ambiguous. CDR1 and CDR2 (germline): LNHNV, YYDKDF (reference sequence). Trimming took off 5 bases at V and 4 bases at J, with 17 bases between the two ends. CDR3 size: 15 residues. The CDR3 reads CATSSPSAITYGYTF. The CDR3 DNA reads as TGTGCCACCAGCTCTCCCTCGGCAATAACCTATGGCTACACCTTC.

The V gene is TRBV5-6, the J gene TRBJ1-1, with 8 nucleotides matching TRBD1. The J segment lost 0 bases and the V segment lost 6 bases, leaving 13 bases of the junction unmatched. The V gene's germline CDR1 is SGHDT and CDR2 YYEEEE. The CDR3 extends over 17 amino acids. The DNA for the CDR3 is TGTGCCAGCACCATGGCCCTGACAGGGGCTCTGAACACTGAAGCTTTCTTT. Translated, it gives CASTMALTGALNTEAFF. The variable domain in full, completed from reference TRBV5-6 and TRBJ1-1, reads DAGVTQSPTHLIKTRGQQVTLRCSPKSGHDTVSWYQQALGQGPQFIFQYYEEEERQRGNFPDRFSGHQFPNYSSELNVNALLLGDSALYLCASTMALTGALNTEAFFGQGTRLTVV.

This clone has a single count. The rearrangement uses TRBV7-2 and TRBJ2-2; 10 positions match TRBD2. The V and J ends lost 5 bases and 8 bases, in that order; junction bases with no gene match: 17. Per germline, CDR1 SGHTA and CDR2 FQGNSA. The CDR3 has 18 amino acids. CDR3 loop: CASSPPGVAGGSGGELFF. CDR3 in DNA: TGTGCCAGCAGCCCCCCCGGGGTAGCGGGGGGCTCTGGGGGGGAGCTGTTTTTT.

J is TRBJ1-6 and V is TRBV6-5, with 8 positions matching TRBD1. Germline lookup yields CDR1 MNHEY and CDR2 SVGAGI. This CDR3 is built from 16 residues. V was pared by 4 bases and J by 8 bases, with 10 bases of the junction left unmatched. The CDR3 nucleotides are TGTGCCAGCAGTTCCGATTCAGGGGGCTCTGATTCACCCCTCCACTTT. The encoded protein is CASSSDSGGSDSPLHF.

The chain recombines TRBV12-5 with TRBJ2-7; D may be TRBD1 or TRBD2 (5 bases each). Looked up from germline, CDR1 is LGHNT and CDR2 is FRNRAP. The CDR3 covers 13 residues. The V end was cut by 5 bases, the J end by 3 bases, with 11 bases between. This CDR3 is CASGPGTDYEQYF. CDR3 bases: TGTGCTAGTGGTCCCGGGACGGACTACGAGCAGTACTTC.

The chain recombines TRBV5-6 with TRBJ1-6; D possibly corresponds to TRBD1 (6 bases). Germline CDR1 is SGHDT and CDR2 is YYEEEE. V lost 4 bases to trimming and J lost 8 bases, with 10 bases between them. The CDR3 covers 13 residues. CDR3 amino acids: CASSPDSDSPLHF. As DNA, the CDR3 is TGTGCCAGCAGCCCGGACAGCGATTCACCCCTCCACTTT.

The gene calls are TRBV6-6 and TRBJ1-5; no clear D. From germline, CDR1 is MNHNY and CDR2 SVGAGI (reference sequence). CDR3 length: 15 residues. V was pared by 2 bases and J by 0 bases, with 8 bases between. This CDR3 reads CASSYRQNSNQPQHF. The CDR3 DNA sequence: TGTGCCAGCAGTTACCGACAAAATAGCAATCAGCCCCAGCATTTT.

V gene TRBV6-5 combines with J gene TRBJ1-5; D unresolved. Looked up from germline, CDR1 is MNHEY and CDR2 is SVGAGI. With 2 bases removed from V and 5 bases from J, the gap between germline ends came to 13 bases. The CDR3 length is 15 residues. As DNA, the CDR3 is TGTGCCAGCAGTTACCCCTCAGGATTCGATCAGCCCCAGCATTTT. As protein: CASSYPSGFDQPQHF.